The text below deals with one T cell receptor beta chain. Antigen: not known. The entry originates in a study of blood T cells in healthy people across ages. J gave up 10 bases and V 5 bases, and 2 bases lay outside the gene matches. This CDR3 has 13 residues. Germline V gene lookup returns CDR1 PRHDT and CDR2 FYEKMQ (reference sequence). Per-sample yields of isolated PBMCs were at least 6 million. Overall study results and limits: Per million T cells, TCR beta diversity dropped roughly linearly as age increased.

With a J-beta primer mix and a sample-barcoded 5' primer, a second PCR ran 7 to 11 cycles. Tagging of each cDNA molecule was performed by a template-switch adaptor with 12 random nucleotides. Each CDR3 protein is one row after TCRdb ran MiXCR on the 5' RACE reads. The data show about 1.4 million distinct CDR3 sequences, around 55% seen once. The chain couples TRBV13 to TRBJ2-1; 13 bases map to TRBD2. Sequenced material: blood. This receptor was taken from a man aged 18 to 29 in good health. The CDR3 protein is CASSPTSGGEQFF. As DNA, the CDR3 is TGTGCCAGCAGCCCGACTAGCGGGGGGGAGCAGTTCTTC.